The 6 T cell receptor beta chains reported below all come from one sample, sequenced in a study of molecular identifiers for immune sequencing clone quantification. TCRdb itself ran the PCR reads through MiXCR, one entry per CDR3 protein. This table has fewer than 70,000 distinct CDR3 sequences, less than 20% appearing once. The sequenced sample was naive CD8+ T cells from blood, with Jurkat cell RNA spiked in. Subset of the sample: FACS-sorted CD8+CD4-CCR7+CD45RA+ naive T cells. The receptors here all came from a human donor in good health. Some libraries in this study had Jurkat cell RNA spiked in.

This clonotype was seen more than once but under ten times. The chain recombines TRBV30 with TRBJ2-7, with D unresolved. The CDR3 extends over 11 amino acids. Germline values: CDR1 GTSNPN, CDR2 SVGIG (reference sequence). Trimming took off 1 base at V and 8 bases at J, with 9 bases between the two ends. CDR3 sequence reads: CAWSGEEQQYF. CDR3 nucleotide sequence: TGTGCCTGGAGTGGTGAGGAGCAGCAGTACTTC. The entire variable domain, with the rest obtained from reference TRBV30 and TRBJ2-7, is as follows: SQTIHQWPATLVQPVGSPLSLECTVEGTSNPNLYWYRQAAGRGLQLLFYSVGIGQISSEVPQNLSASRPQDRQFILSSKKLLLSDSGFYLCAWSGEEQQYFGPGTRLTVT.

This clonotype appeared many times. This chain links TRBV5-1 with TRBJ2-7; D call uncertain. CDR3 length equals 16 residues. Germline V CDR1 and CDR2: SGHRS, YFSETQ. The V and J ends lost 4 bases and 2 bases respectively, with 19 bases between them. The CDR3 here is CASSLFLGQGTYEQYF. Here the CDR3 DNA reads TGCGCCAGCAGCCTCTTCCTTGGCCAAGGCACCTACGAGCAGTACTTC.

This clonotype was picked up many times. The chain employs TRBV11-2 and TRBJ2-1; D is perhaps TRBD2 (6 bases). The CDR3 runs to 14 residues. Trimming took off 1 base at V and 13 bases at J, with 17 bases between the two ends. Germline assignment: CDR1 SGHAT and CDR2 FQNNGV. CDR3 nucleotide sequence: TGTGCCAGCAGCTTAGTTACTAGCTCGGGCCTCCAGTTCTTC. Its protein is CASSLVTSSGLQFF. Complete variable domain (other parts from reference TRBV11-2 and TRBJ2-1): EAGVAQSPRYKIIEKRQSVAFWCNPISGHATLYWYQQILGQGPKLLIQFQNNGVVDDSQLPKDRFSAERLKGVDSTLKIQPAKLEDSAVYLCASSLVTSSGLQFFGPGTRLTVL.

This clonotype came up once. The chain has TRBV20-1 and TRBJ2-5, with 7 bases that match TRBD1. There are 16 residues in the CDR3. Germline CDR1 and CDR2: DFQATT and SNEGSKA (reference sequence). In DNA, the CDR3 is TGCAATGTTAGTCCACTCCGGACAGGCCTCCAAGAGACCCAGTACTTC. Protein sequence: CNVSPLRTGLQETQYF.

This clonotype occurred many times. The V and J genes are TRBV20-1 and TRBJ2-1; 9 bases are shared with TRBD2. The junction had 12 bases not matched to a gene; V was cut back by 6 bases and J by 3 bases. The CDR3 consists of 16 residues. Germline assignment: CDR1 DFQATT and CDR2 SNEGSKA (reference sequence). In nucleotides, the CDR3 is TGCAGTGCCAAGACTCTAGCGGGAAATGTCTACAATGAGCAGTTCTTC. Translated, it gives CSAKTLAGNVYNEQFF.

The table lists this clonotype with a few counts. The V gene is TRBV12-5, the J gene TRBJ2-1; TRBD2 matches at 10 bases. Trimming took 7 bases from V and 6 from J; bases not matched to a gene: 9. Per germline, CDR1 LGHNT and CDR2 FRNRAP. This CDR3 contains 15 residues. The CDR3 here is CASAQVIAGGNEQFF. The CDR3 bases are TGTGCTAGTGCCCAGGTGATAGCGGGAGGCAATGAGCAGTTCTTC.